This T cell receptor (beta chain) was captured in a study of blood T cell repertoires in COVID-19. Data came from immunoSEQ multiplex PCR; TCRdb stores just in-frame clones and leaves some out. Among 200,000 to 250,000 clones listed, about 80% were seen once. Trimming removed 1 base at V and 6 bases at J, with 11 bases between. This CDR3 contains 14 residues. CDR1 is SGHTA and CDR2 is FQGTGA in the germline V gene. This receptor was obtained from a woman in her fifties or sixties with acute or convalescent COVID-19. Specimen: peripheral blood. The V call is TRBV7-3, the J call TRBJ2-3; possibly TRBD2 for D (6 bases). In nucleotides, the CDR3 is TGTGCCAGCAGCTTAATGAGGACTACTGATACGCAGTATTTT. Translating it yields CASSLMRTTDTQYF.